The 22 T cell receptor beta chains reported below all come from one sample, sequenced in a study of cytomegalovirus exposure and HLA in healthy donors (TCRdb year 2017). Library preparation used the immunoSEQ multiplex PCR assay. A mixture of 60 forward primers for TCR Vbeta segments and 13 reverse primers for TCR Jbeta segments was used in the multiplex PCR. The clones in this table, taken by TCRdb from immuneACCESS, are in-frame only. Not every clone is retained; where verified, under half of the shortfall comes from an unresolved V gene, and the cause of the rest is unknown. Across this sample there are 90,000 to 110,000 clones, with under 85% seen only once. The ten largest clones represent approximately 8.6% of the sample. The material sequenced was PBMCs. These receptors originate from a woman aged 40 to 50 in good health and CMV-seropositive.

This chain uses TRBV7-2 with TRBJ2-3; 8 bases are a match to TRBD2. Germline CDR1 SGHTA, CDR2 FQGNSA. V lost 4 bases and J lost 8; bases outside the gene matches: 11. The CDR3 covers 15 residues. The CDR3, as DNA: TGTGCCAGCAGCTCCAGAGCGGGGGCGGGTTTTACGCAGTATTTT. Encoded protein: CASSSRAGAGFTQYF.

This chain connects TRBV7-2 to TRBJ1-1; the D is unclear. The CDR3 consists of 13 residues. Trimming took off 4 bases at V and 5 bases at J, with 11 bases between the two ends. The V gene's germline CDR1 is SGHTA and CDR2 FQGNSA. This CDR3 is CASSWSGRTEAFF. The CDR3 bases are TGTGCCAGCAGCTGGTCGGGGAGGACTGAAGCTTTCTTT.

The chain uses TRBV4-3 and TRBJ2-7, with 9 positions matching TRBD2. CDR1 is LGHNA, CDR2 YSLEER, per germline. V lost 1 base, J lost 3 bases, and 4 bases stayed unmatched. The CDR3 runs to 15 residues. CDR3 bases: TGCGCCAGCAGCCAAGTCCCTAGCGGGGACTACGAGCAGTACTTC. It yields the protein CASSQVPSGDYEQYF.

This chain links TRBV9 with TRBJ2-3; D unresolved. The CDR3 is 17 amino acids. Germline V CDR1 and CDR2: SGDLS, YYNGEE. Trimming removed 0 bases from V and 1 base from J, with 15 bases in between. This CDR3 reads CASSVAPLSQGTDTQYF. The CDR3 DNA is TGTGCCAGCAGCGTAGCCCCTTTATCCCAGGGCACAGATACGCAGTATTTT.

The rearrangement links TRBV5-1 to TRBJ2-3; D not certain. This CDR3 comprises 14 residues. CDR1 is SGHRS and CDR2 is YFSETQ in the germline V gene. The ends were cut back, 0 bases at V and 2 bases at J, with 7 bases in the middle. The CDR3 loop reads CASSLELFTDTQYF. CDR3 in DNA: TGCGCCAGCAGCTTGGAGCTATTCACAGATACGCAGTATTTT.

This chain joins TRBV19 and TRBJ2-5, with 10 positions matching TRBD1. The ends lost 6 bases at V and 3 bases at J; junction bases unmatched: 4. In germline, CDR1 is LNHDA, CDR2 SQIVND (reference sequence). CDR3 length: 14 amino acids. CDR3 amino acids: CASSRQGAEETQYF. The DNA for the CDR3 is TGTGCCAGTAGCCGACAGGGGGCCGAAGAGACCCAGTACTTC. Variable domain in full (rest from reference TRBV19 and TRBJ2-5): DGGITQSPKYLFRKEGQNVTLSCEQNLNHDAMYWYRQDPGQGLRLIYYSQIVNDFQKGDIAEGYSVSREKKESFPLTVTSAQKNPTAFYLCASSRQGAEETQYFGPGTRLLVL.

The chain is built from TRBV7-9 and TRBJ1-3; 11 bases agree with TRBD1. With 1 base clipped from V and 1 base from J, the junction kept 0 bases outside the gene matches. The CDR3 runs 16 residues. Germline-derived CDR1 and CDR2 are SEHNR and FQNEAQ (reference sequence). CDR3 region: CASSLGDRGSGNTIYF. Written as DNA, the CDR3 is TGTGCCAGCAGCTTAGGGGACAGGGGGTCTGGAAACACCATATATTTT.

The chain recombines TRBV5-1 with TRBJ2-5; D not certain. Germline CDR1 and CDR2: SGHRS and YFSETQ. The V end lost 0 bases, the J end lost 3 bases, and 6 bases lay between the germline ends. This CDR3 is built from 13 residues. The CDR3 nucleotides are TGCGCCAGCAGCTTGGCTAGGAAAGAGACCCAGTACTTC. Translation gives CASSLARKETQYF.

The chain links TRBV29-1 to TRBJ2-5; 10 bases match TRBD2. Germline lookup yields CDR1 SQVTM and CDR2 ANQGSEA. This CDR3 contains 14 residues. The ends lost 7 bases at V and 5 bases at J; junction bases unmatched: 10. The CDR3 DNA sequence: TGCAGCGCCTCTAAGCGGGGGGGCAGGGAGACCCAGTACTTC. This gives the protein CSASKRGGRETQYF.

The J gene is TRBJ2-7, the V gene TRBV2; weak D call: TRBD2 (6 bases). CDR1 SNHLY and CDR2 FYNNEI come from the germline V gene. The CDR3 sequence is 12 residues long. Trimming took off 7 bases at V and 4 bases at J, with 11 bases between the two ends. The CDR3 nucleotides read TGTGCCAGCACCCGGGGACTGTACGAGCAGTACTTC. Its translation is CASTRGLYEQYF.

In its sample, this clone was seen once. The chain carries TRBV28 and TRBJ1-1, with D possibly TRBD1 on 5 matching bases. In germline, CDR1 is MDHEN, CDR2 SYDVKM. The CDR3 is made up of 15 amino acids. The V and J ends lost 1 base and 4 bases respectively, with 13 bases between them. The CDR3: CASSLSLGGGTEAFF. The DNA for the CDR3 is TGTGCCAGCAGTTTATCTTTGGGGGGTGGCACTGAAGCTTTCTTT.

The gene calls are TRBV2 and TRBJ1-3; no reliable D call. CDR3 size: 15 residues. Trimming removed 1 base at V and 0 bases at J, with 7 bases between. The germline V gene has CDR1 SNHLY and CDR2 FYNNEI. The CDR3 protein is CASSEGPTSGNTIYF. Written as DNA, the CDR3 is TGTGCCAGCAGTGAAGGGCCAACCTCTGGAAACACCATATATTTT.

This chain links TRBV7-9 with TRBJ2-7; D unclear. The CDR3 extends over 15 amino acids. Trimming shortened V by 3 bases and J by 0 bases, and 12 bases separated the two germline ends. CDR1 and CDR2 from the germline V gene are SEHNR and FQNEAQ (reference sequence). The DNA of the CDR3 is TGTGCCAGCAGCTTCGTGACAAAGAGCTCCTACGAGCAGTACTTC. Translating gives CASSFVTKSSYEQYF.

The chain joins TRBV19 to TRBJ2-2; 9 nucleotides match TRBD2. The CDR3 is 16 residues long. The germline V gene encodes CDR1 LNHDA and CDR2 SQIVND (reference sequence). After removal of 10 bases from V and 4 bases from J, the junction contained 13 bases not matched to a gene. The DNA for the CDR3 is TGTGCCACTACACTCGGACTAGCGCTCTCCACCGGGGAGCTGTTTTTT. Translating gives CATTLGLALSTGELFF.

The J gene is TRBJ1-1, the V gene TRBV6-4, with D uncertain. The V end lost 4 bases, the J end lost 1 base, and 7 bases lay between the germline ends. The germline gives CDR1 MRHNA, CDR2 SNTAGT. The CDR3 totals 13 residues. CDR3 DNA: TGTGCCAGCAGTGTGGCAGGGAACACTGAAGCTTTCTTT. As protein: CASSVAGNTEAFF.

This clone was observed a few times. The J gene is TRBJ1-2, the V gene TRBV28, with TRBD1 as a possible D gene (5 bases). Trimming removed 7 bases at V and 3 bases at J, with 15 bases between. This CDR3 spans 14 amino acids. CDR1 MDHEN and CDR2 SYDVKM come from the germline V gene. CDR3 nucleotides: TGTGCCAGCAACTGGAGGGGAGGGGACTATGGCTACACCTTC. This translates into CASNWRGGDYGYTF.

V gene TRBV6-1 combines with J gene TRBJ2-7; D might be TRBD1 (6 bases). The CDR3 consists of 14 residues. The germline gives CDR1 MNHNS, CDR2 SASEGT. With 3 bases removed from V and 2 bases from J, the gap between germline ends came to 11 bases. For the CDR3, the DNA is TGTGCCAGCAGTGACTGGGGGCGAACCTACGAGCAGTACTTC. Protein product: CASSDWGRTYEQYF.

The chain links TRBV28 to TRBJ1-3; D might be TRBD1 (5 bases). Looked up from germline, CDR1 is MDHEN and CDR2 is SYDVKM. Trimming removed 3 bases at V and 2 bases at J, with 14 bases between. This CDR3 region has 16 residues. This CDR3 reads CASSFPGLTAGNTIYF. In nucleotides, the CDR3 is TGTGCCAGCAGTTTCCCAGGGTTGACGGCTGGAAACACCATATATTTT.

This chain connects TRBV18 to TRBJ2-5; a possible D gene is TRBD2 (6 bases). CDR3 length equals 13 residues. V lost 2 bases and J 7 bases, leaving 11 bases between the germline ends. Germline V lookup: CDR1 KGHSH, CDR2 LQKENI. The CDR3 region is CASSPTHGGTQYF. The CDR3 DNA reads TGTGCCAGCTCACCAACCCACGGGGGGACCCAGTACTTC.

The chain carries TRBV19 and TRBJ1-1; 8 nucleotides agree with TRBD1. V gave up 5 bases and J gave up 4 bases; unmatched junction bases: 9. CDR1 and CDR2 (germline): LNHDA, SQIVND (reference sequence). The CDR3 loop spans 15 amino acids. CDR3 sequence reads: CASSSAGGAITEAFF. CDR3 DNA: TGTGCCAGTAGTTCGGCAGGGGGCGCGATCACTGAAGCTTTCTTT.

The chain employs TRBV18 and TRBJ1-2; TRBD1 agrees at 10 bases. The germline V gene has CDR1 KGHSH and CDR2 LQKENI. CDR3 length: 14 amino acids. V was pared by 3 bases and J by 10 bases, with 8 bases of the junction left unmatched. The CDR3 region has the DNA TGTGCCAGCTCACCTAACCGGGACAGGGGTGTCTACACCTTC. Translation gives CASSPNRDRGVYTF.

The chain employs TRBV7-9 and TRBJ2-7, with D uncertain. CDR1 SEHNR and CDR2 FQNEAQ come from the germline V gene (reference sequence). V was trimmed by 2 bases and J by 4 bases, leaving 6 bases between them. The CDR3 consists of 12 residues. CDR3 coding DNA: TGTGCCAGCAGCTTAAGCCTTTACGAGCAGTACTTC. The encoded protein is CASSLSLYEQYF.